This T cell receptor (beta chain) was found in a study of OX40 agonist ivuxolimab in advanced cancers. V gave up 3 bases and J gave up 7 bases, with 19 bases separating them. Germline V lookup: CDR1 MDHEN, CDR2 SYDVKM. The CDR3 has 15 amino acids. Repertoires were generated with immunoSEQ multiplex PCR, while TCRdb's copy carries only in-frame clones and drops some. The data contain some 150,000 clones, 90% of them seen just once; the ten biggest clones take up 1.1%. Sequenced material: CD4+ or CD8+ T cells sorted from blood, taken in a trial of the OX40 agonist ivuxolimab. The rearrangement joins TRBV28 to TRBJ2-7; the D gene is possibly TRBD2 (6 bases). This clonotype originated in an adult with an advanced solid tumor such as melanoma, head and neck, liver or kidney cancer. CDR3 DNA: TGTGCCAGCAGTTTCCGGACTATTTCTACGTCGGAGCAGTACTTC. It specifies CASSFRTISTSEQYF.